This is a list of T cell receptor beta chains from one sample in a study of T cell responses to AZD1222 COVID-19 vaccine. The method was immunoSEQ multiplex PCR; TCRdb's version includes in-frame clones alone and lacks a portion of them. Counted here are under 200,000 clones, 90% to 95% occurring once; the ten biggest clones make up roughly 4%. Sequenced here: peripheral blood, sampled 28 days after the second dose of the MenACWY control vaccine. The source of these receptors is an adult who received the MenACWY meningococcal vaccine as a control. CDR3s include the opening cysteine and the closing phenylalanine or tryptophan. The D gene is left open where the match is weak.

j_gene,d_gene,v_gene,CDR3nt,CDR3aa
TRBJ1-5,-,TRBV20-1,TGCAGTGCTAGTCAGGCGGAGAATCAGCCCCAGCATTTT,CSASQAENQPQHF
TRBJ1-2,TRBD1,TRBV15,TGTGCCACCAGCAGAGAACGCGGGGCAGGGGGTAGGTTTGGCTACACCTTC,CATSRERGAGGRFGYTF
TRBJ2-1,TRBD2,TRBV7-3,TGTGCCAGCAGCCCGGGGGCGAGCGGGAGGGCGGGTGAGCAGTTCTTC,CASSPGASGRAGEQFF
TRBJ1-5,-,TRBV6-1,TGTGCCAGCAGAAACGATCAACCCCAGCATTTT,CASRNDQPQHF
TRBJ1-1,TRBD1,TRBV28,TGTGCCAGCAGTTTAACGCAGGGGGCGCTGATTGGGGCTTTCTTT,CASSLTQGALIGAFF
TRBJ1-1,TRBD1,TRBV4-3,TGCGCCAGCAGCCATCTCTCATCCGGGACAGGGAACACTGAAGCTTTCTTT,CASSHLSSGTGNTEAFF
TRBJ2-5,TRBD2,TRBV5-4,TGTGCCAGCAGCTTGGGACTAGCGGGAGGGCAAGAGACCCAGTACTTC,CASSLGLAGGQETQYF
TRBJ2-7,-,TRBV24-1,TGTGCCACCAGCCCAGGGGGGACCTACGAGCAGTACTTC,CATSPGGTYEQYF
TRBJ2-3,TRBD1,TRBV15,TGTGCCACCAGCAGAGACCGGACAGGGGTAACAGATACGCAGTATTTT,CATSRDRTGVTDTQYF
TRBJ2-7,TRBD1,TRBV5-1,TGCGCCAGCAGCTACGGGACAGGGGTGGTCTCCGAGCAGTACTTC,CASSYGTGVVSEQYF
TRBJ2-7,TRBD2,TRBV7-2,TGTGCCAGCAGCTTAGTAAGCGGGAGAAACTACGAGCAGTACTTC,CASSLVSGRNYEQYF
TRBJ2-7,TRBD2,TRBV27,TGTGCCAGCAGTTTACAGGGACTAGCGGACTACGAGCAGTACTTC,CASSLQGLADYEQYF
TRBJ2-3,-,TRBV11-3,TGTGCCAGCAGCTTAGATCAAGCGGTCACAGATACGCAGTATTTT,CASSLDQAVTDTQYF
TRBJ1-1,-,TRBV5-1,TGCGCCAGCAGCTTGGCCGGGGGGGAAACGACTGAAGCTTTCTTT,CASSLAGGETTEAFF
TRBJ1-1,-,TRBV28,TGTGCCAGCAGCCGAGACAGAGTAGTTACTGAAGCTTTCTTT,CASSRDRVVTEAFF
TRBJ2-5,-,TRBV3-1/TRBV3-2,TGTGCCAGCAGCCAAAGAAGGCTAGCTGAGCCGGCCCAGTACTTC,CASSQRRLAEPAQYF
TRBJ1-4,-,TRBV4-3,TGCGCCAGCAGCCAAGCTGGGGTAAGCGAAAAACTGTTTTTT,CASSQAGVSEKLFF
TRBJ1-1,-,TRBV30,TGTGCCTGGACAGGACAGTTTAGCACTGAAGCTTTCTTT,CAWTGQFSTEAFF
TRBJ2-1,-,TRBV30,TGTGCCTGGAGTAGGGGCGGGTTAAGCTCCTACAATGAGCAGTTCTTC,CAWSRGGLSSYNEQFF
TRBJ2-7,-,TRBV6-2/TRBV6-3,TGTGCCAGCAGTTACGAGGGTGGAGGGTCCTACGAGCAGTACTTC,CASSYEGGGSYEQYF
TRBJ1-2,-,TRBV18,TGTGCCAGCTCTCCGACAGGAGAACTCTATGGCTACACCTTC,CASSPTGELYGYTF
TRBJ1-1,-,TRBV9,TGTGCCAGCAGCGTAGGAGGCAGGGACACTGAAGCTTTCTTT,CASSVGGRDTEAFF
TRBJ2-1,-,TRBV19,TGTGCCAGTAGGTTGACCGGGACAACCTACAATGAGCAGTTCTTC,CASRLTGTTYNEQFF